A selection of T cell receptor beta chains follows, all from one sample in a study of T cell responses to AZD1222 COVID-19 vaccine. Using immunoSEQ multiplex PCR, the repertoire was profiled, and TCRdb retains in-frame clones only, with some absent. Of about 270,000 clones listed, around 93% are singletons. The starting material was peripheral blood, obtained 28 days after the second AZD1222 dose. The receptors come from an adult who received the AZD1222 COVID-19 vaccine. Each CDR3 is given with its conserved first and last residue. Each record gives: J gene, V gene, clone size, D gene, CDR3 protein, CDR3 DNA. D genes are given only for firm matches. Clone size, where shown, is once, few, many, or a class for clones that have expanded.

J: TRBJ1-2; V: TRBV3-1/TRBV3-2; size: .; D: .; CDR3: CASSLGQNYGYTF; DNA: TGTGCCAGCAGCTTGGGACAAAACTATGGCTACACCTTC
J: TRBJ1-2; V: TRBV3-1/TRBV3-2; size: .; D: TRBD1; CDR3: CASSQGTGGGGYTF; DNA: TGTGCCAGCAGCCAAGGGACAGGGGGCGGTGGCTACACCTTC
J: TRBJ2-1; V: TRBV9; size: once; D: TRBD1; CDR3: CASSVWDSGNLNEQFF; DNA: TGTGCCAGCAGCGTATGGGACAGCGGCAATCTCAATGAGCAGTTCTTC
J: TRBJ1-4; V: TRBV18; size: .; D: TRBD1; CDR3: CASSETGGTNEKLFF; DNA: TGTGCCAGCTCAGAAACAGGGGGCACTAATGAAAAACTGTTTTTT
J: TRBJ2-4; V: TRBV29-1; size: .; D: TRBD2; CDR3: CSVLAGGGLLAKNIQYF; DNA: TGCAGCGTCCTCGCGGGGGGGGGCCTTCTAGCCAAAAACATTCAGTACTTC
J: TRBJ2-1; V: TRBV18; size: .; D: TRBD2; CDR3: CASSKFGLADYNEQFF; DNA: TGTGCCAGCTCCAAATTCGGACTAGCGGATTACAATGAGCAGTTCTTC
J: TRBJ1-1; V: TRBV6-5; size: .; D: .; CDR3: CASASGTYTEAFF; DNA: TGTGCCAGCGCCTCCGGGACATACACTGAAGCTTTCTTT
J: TRBJ2-7; V: TRBV3-1/TRBV3-2; size: .; D: TRBD2; CDR3: CASSQVSSGGPYEQYF; DNA: TGTGCCAGCAGCCAAGTAAGTAGCGGGGGTCCCTACGAGCAGTACTTC
J: TRBJ2-6; V: TRBV2; size: .; D: .; CDR3: CASTIMRGANVLTF; DNA: TGTGCCAGCACCATAATGAGGGGGGCCAACGTCCTGACTTTC
J: TRBJ1-3; V: TRBV6-5; size: once; D: .; CDR3: CASSPPLGTGNTIYF; DNA: TGTGCCAGCAGTCCTCCCCTGGGGACTGGAAACACCATATATTTT
J: TRBJ1-2; V: TRBV18; size: .; D: .; CDR3: CASSSGGARDYGYTF; DNA: TGTGCCAGCTCAAGCGGGGGCGCGAGGGACTATGGCTACACCTTC
J: TRBJ2-7; V: TRBV4-1; size: .; D: .; CDR3: CASSQSPGREQYF; DNA: TGCGCCAGCAGCCAATCCCCCGGACGCGAGCAGTACTTC
J: TRBJ2-3; V: TRBV13; size: .; D: TRBD2; CDR3: CASRSLAEMADTQYF; DNA: TGTGCCTCTAGGTCACTAGCGGAGATGGCAGATACGCAGTATTTT
J: TRBJ2-3; V: TRBV11-2; size: .; D: TRBD2; CDR3: CASSFGGAGTQYF; DNA: TGTGCCAGCAGCTTCGGGGGAGCGGGGACGCAGTATTTT
J: TRBJ1-1; V: TRBV19; size: .; D: .; CDR3: CAIAPGPGHTEAFF; DNA: TGTGCCATCGCACCGGGCCCCGGACACACTGAAGCTTTCTTT
J: TRBJ1-1; V: TRBV18; size: .; D: .; CDR3: CASSLDRYTEAFF; DNA: TGTGCCAGCTCACTAGACCGGTACACTGAAGCTTTCTTT
J: TRBJ1-6; V: TRBV2; size: .; D: .; CDR3: CASTRGGGKSLHF; DNA: TGTGCCAGCACCCGAGGAGGGGGGAAGTCCCTCCACTTT
J: TRBJ1-4; V: TRBV29-1; size: .; D: .; CDR3: CSVLTGVVQTNEKLFF; DNA: TGCAGCGTCTTGACAGGTGTCGTTCAAACTAATGAAAAACTGTTTTTT
J: TRBJ1-3; V: TRBV28; size: .; D: .; CDR3: CASSRPQGSSGNTIYF; DNA: TGTGCCAGCAGTCGCCCCCAGGGTAGCTCTGGAAACACCATATATTTT
J: TRBJ1-3; V: TRBV29-1; size: .; D: .; CDR3: CSVSGTKGNTIYF; DNA: TGCAGCGTTTCCGGGACAAAAGGAAACACCATATATTTT
J: TRBJ2-1; V: TRBV2; size: .; D: TRBD2; CDR3: CASRGSGGLYNEQFF; DNA: TGTGCCAGCAGGGGGAGCGGGGGGCTCTACAATGAGCAGTTCTTC
J: TRBJ2-2; V: TRBV4-1; size: .; D: .; CDR3: CASSPHGRDGTGELFF; DNA: TGCGCCAGCAGCCCCCATGGCAGGGACGGCACCGGGGAGCTGTTTTTT
J: TRBJ2-3; V: TRBV5-1; size: .; D: .; CDR3: CASSSGLLTDTQYF; DNA: TGCGCCAGCAGCTCGGGACTTCTTACAGATACGCAGTATTTT
J: TRBJ2-3; V: TRBV9; size: .; D: TRBD2; CDR3: CASSVGLAGLTDTQYF; DNA: TGTGCCAGCAGCGTAGGACTAGCGGGGCTCACAGATACGCAGTATTTT
J: TRBJ1-5; V: TRBV19; size: .; D: TRBD1; CDR3: CASSMFGTGDQPQHF; DNA: TGTGCCAGTAGTATGTTCGGGACAGGGGACCAGCCCCAGCATTTT
J: TRBJ2-1; V: TRBV4-2; size: .; D: TRBD2; CDR3: CASSQRGTSVYNEQFF; DNA: TGTGCCAGCAGCCAAAGAGGGACTAGCGTCTACAATGAGCAGTTCTTC
J: TRBJ1-4; V: TRBV15; size: .; D: TRBD1; CDR3: CATSRATGTGEEKLFF; DNA: TGTGCCACCAGCAGAGCAACCGGGACAGGGGAGGAAAAACTGTTTTTT
J: TRBJ1-1; V: TRBV11-2; size: .; D: TRBD1; CDR3: CASSFFPRQGAFTEAFF; DNA: TGTGCCAGCAGCTTTTTTCCTCGACAGGGGGCCTTCACTGAAGCTTTCTTT
J: TRBJ1-5; V: TRBV6-7; size: .; D: .; CDR3: CASSPRGLNQPQHF; DNA: TGTGCCAGCAGCCCCCGGGGGCTGAATCAGCCCCAGCATTTT
J: TRBJ2-7; V: TRBV6-5; size: once; D: .; CDR3: CASSSTSPYEQYF; DNA: TGTGCCAGCAGTTCTACCAGCCCCTACGAGCAGTACTTC
J: TRBJ1-2; V: TRBV12-1; size: .; D: .; CDR3: CASSRFSGSSVLGYTF; DNA: TGTGCCAGCAGCCGGTTTTCAGGGTCTTCGGTATTGGGCTACACCTTC
J: TRBJ1-5; V: TRBV28; size: .; D: .; CDR3: CASSSQYSNQPQHF; DNA: TGTGCCAGCAGTTCCCAGTATAGCAATCAGCCCCAGCATTTT
J: TRBJ2-1; V: TRBV9; size: .; D: .; CDR3: CASSPRTVSSYNEQFF; DNA: TGTGCCAGCAGCCCAAGAACGGTGAGCTCCTACAATGAGCAGTTCTTC
J: TRBJ2-7; V: TRBV18; size: .; D: TRBD2; CDR3: CASSIAGGVDEQYF; DNA: TGTGCCAGCTCAATAGCGGGAGGGGTCGACGAGCAGTACTTC
J: TRBJ2-7; V: TRBV7-2; size: few; D: .; CDR3: CASSLTRYEQYF; DNA: TGTGCCAGCAGCTTAACGAGGTACGAGCAGTACTTC
J: TRBJ1-1; V: TRBV7-3; size: .; D: .; CDR3: CASSSGTPRNTEAFF; DNA: TGTGCCAGCAGCTCAGGGACCCCACGGAACACTGAAGCTTTCTTT
J: TRBJ1-3; V: TRBV28; size: .; D: .; CDR3: CASSSDGLHSGNTIYF; DNA: TGTGCCAGCAGTTCGGACGGGCTCCACTCTGGAAACACCATATATTTT
J: TRBJ2-5; V: TRBV19; size: .; D: .; CDR3: CASTRTLPSQETQYF; DNA: TGTGCCAGTACTAGGACACTTCCCTCCCAAGAGACCCAGTACTTC
J: TRBJ1-1; V: TRBV11-2; size: .; D: TRBD1; CDR3: CASSPPRQGALTNTEAFF; DNA: TGTGCCAGCAGCCCTCCGCGACAGGGGGCCTTAACGAACACTGAAGCTTTCTTT